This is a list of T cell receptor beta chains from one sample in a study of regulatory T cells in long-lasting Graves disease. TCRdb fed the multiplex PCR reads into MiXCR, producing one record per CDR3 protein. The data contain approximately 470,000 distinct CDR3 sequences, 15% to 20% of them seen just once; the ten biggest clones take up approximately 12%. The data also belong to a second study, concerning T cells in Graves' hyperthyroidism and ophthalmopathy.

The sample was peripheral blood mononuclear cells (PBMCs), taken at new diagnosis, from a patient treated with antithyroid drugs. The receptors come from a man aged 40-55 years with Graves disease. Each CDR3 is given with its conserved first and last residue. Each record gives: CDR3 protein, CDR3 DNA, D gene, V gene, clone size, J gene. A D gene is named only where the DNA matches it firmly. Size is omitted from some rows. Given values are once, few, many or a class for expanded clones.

cdr3_aa: CASSTRAIGHEQFF
cdr3_nt: TGTGCCAGCAGCACCCGAGCGATTGGCCATGAGCAGTTCTTC
d_call: -
v_call: TRBV7-8
clone_size: many
j_call: TRBJ2-1

cdr3_aa: CASTPWGTNYGYTF
cdr3_nt: TGTGCCAGCACCCCTTGGGGAACGAACTATGGCTACACCTTC
d_call: -
v_call: TRBV28
clone_size: few
j_call: TRBJ1-2

cdr3_aa: CASSPLGSGANVLTF
cdr3_nt: TGTGCCAGCAGTCCCCTCGGGTCTGGGGCCAACGTCCTGACTTTC
d_call: -
v_call: TRBV27
clone_size: many
j_call: TRBJ2-6

cdr3_aa: CASSQVAGAYEQYF
cdr3_nt: TGTGCCAGCAGCCAAGTGGCGGGAGCTTACGAGCAGTACTTC
d_call: TRBD2
v_call: TRBV4-1
clone_size: many
j_call: TRBJ2-7

cdr3_aa: CSGGGGYEQYF
cdr3_nt: TGCAGCGGCGGCGGGGGATACGAGCAGTACTTC
d_call: TRBD2
v_call: TRBV29-1
clone_size: -
j_call: TRBJ2-7

cdr3_aa: CSARGADEKLFF
cdr3_nt: TGCAGTGCTAGAGGGGCAGATGAAAAACTGTTTTTT
d_call: -
v_call: TRBV20-1
clone_size: many
j_call: TRBJ1-4

cdr3_aa: CASSLVGGDGIQYF
cdr3_nt: TGTGCCAGCAGCTTGGTAGGAGGAGACGGCATTCAGTACTTC
d_call: -
v_call: TRBV5-5
clone_size: many
j_call: TRBJ2-4

cdr3_aa: CATSDPQGDYGYTF
cdr3_nt: TGTGCCACCAGTGATCCACAGGGTGACTATGGCTACACCTTC
d_call: -
v_call: TRBV24-1
clone_size: many
j_call: TRBJ1-2

cdr3_aa: CASNPETGPNYGYTF
cdr3_nt: TGTGCCAGTAATCCCGAGACAGGGCCTAACTATGGCTACACCTTC
d_call: TRBD1
v_call: TRBV19
clone_size: -
j_call: TRBJ1-2

cdr3_aa: CASSESGTAKSNEQFF
cdr3_nt: TGTGCCAGCAGTGAATCGGGGACAGCTAAATCCAATGAGCAGTTCTTC
d_call: TRBD1
v_call: TRBV2
clone_size: -
j_call: TRBJ2-1

cdr3_aa: CSADPGQAYYEQYF
cdr3_nt: TGCAGTGCGGATCCGGGACAGGCGTACTACGAGCAGTACTTC
d_call: TRBD1
v_call: TRBV20-1
clone_size: many
j_call: TRBJ2-7

cdr3_aa: CASSVSGDLSYEQYF
cdr3_nt: TGTGCCAGCAGTGTTAGCGGGGATCTCTCCTACGAGCAGTACTTC
d_call: TRBD2
v_call: TRBV9
clone_size: -
j_call: TRBJ2-7

cdr3_aa: CASSILAGYTGELFF
cdr3_nt: TGTGCCAGCAGCATCCTAGCGGGATACACCGGGGAGCTGTTTTTT
d_call: TRBD2
v_call: TRBV14
clone_size: -
j_call: TRBJ2-2

cdr3_aa: CSAPDPPEAFF
cdr3_nt: TGCAGTGCCCCGGACCCCCCGGAAGCTTTCTTT
d_call: -
v_call: TRBV20-1
clone_size: many
j_call: TRBJ1-1

cdr3_aa: CASSRLGVQETQYF
cdr3_nt: TGTGCCAGCAGCCGCCTCGGGGTCCAAGAGACCCAGTACTTC
d_call: -
v_call: TRBV6-1
clone_size: many
j_call: TRBJ2-5

cdr3_aa: CASSRLGGVGREQYF
cdr3_nt: TGTGCCAGCAGCCGACTAGGGGGAGTAGGGCGCGAGCAGTACTTC
d_call: -
v_call: TRBV27
clone_size: -
j_call: TRBJ2-7

cdr3_aa: CASSVPGWETQYF
cdr3_nt: TGTGCCAGCAGCGTCCCGGGGTGGGAGACCCAGTACTTC
d_call: -
v_call: TRBV7-6
clone_size: many
j_call: TRBJ2-5

cdr3_aa: CASSYRGSRNEQFF
cdr3_nt: TGTGCCAGCAGTTACCGGGGGTCCAGAAATGAGCAGTTCTTC
d_call: -
v_call: TRBV6-9
clone_size: many
j_call: TRBJ2-1

cdr3_aa: CASSLRTSGNEQYF
cdr3_nt: TGTGCCAGCAGTTTGAGGACTAGCGGGAACGAGCAGTACTTC
d_call: TRBD2
v_call: TRBV12-3/TRBV12-4
clone_size: many
j_call: TRBJ2-7

cdr3_aa: CASSWGRWTGELFF
cdr3_nt: TGTGCCAGCAGCTGGGGGCGGTGGACCGGGGAGCTGTTTTTT
d_call: -
v_call: TRBV7-9
clone_size: -
j_call: TRBJ2-2

cdr3_aa: CASSGGGRGSPLHF
cdr3_nt: TGTGCCAGCAGTGGTGGGGGGAGAGGCTCACCCCTCCACTTT
d_call: -
v_call: TRBV6-2/TRBV6-3
clone_size: -
j_call: TRBJ1-6

cdr3_aa: CSVEGLAGLSSYNEQFF
cdr3_nt: TGCAGCGTTGAGGGTCTAGCGGGGCTGAGCTCCTACAATGAGCAGTTCTTC
d_call: TRBD2
v_call: TRBV29-1
clone_size: once
j_call: TRBJ2-1

cdr3_aa: CSARHSSTGELFF
cdr3_nt: TGCAGTGCTAGACATAGCAGCACCGGGGAGCTGTTTTTT
d_call: -
v_call: TRBV20-1
clone_size: many
j_call: TRBJ2-2

cdr3_aa: CASRPGGAGNTIYF
cdr3_nt: TGTGCCAGCAGGCCAGGGGGCGCTGGAAACACCATATATTTT
d_call: TRBD1
v_call: TRBV6-1
clone_size: few
j_call: TRBJ1-3

cdr3_aa: CSARKPEREASYNEQFF
cdr3_nt: TGCAGTGCTAGAAAACCCGAGCGGGAGGCCTCCTACAATGAGCAGTTCTTC
d_call: TRBD2
v_call: TRBV20-1
clone_size: few
j_call: TRBJ2-1

cdr3_aa: CASSYPAANTGELFF
cdr3_nt: TGTGCCAGCAGTTACCCAGCGGCGAACACCGGGGAGCTGTTTTTT
d_call: -
v_call: TRBV6-9
clone_size: -
j_call: TRBJ2-2

cdr3_aa: CASSPNTGAGRNEQYF
cdr3_nt: TGTGCCAGCAGCCCCAATACGGGAGCGGGAAGAAACGAGCAGTACTTC
d_call: TRBD2
v_call: TRBV12-3/TRBV12-4
clone_size: few
j_call: TRBJ2-7

cdr3_aa: CASRPGTQGTSGREETQYF
cdr3_nt: TGCGCCAGCAGGCCCGGGACTCAGGGGACTAGCGGGAGAGAAGAGACCCAGTACTTC
d_call: TRBD2
v_call: TRBV5-1
clone_size: few
j_call: TRBJ2-5

cdr3_aa: CASSRAQGTRGSPLHF
cdr3_nt: TGTGCCAGCAGCAGAGCACAGGGGACCAGAGGGTCACCCCTCCACTTT
d_call: TRBD1
v_call: TRBV5-4
clone_size: -
j_call: TRBJ1-6

cdr3_aa: CASGLAGGIYEQYF
cdr3_nt: TGTGCTAGTGGTTTGGCCGGAGGAATATACGAGCAGTACTTC
d_call: -
v_call: TRBV12-5
clone_size: many
j_call: TRBJ2-7

cdr3_aa: CASSEVSAGGYTF
cdr3_nt: TGTGCCAGCAGTGAAGTTAGTGCAGGAGGCTACACCTTC
d_call: -
v_call: TRBV6-1
clone_size: many
j_call: TRBJ1-2

cdr3_aa: CASSQEGDRGYEQYF
cdr3_nt: TGTGCCAGCAGCCAAGAGGGTGACAGGGGCTACGAGCAGTACTTC
d_call: TRBD1
v_call: TRBV3-1
clone_size: many
j_call: TRBJ2-7

cdr3_aa: CASSLIVDTQYF
cdr3_nt: TGTGCCAGCAGTTTAATAGTGGATACGCAGTATTTT
d_call: -
v_call: TRBV28
clone_size: once
j_call: TRBJ2-3

cdr3_aa: CASSPGTGEGNEQFF
cdr3_nt: TGTGCCAGCAGCCCCGGGACAGGGGAGGGGAATGAGCAGTTCTTC
d_call: TRBD1
v_call: TRBV11-3
clone_size: many
j_call: TRBJ2-1

cdr3_aa: CASSQPGTGELFF
cdr3_nt: TGTGCCAGCAGTCAACCGGGGACCGGGGAGCTGTTTTTT
d_call: -
v_call: TRBV12-3/TRBV12-4
clone_size: many
j_call: TRBJ2-2

cdr3_aa: CASSPRLGTGAYRQFF
cdr3_nt: TGTGCCAGCAGCCCCCGGCTCGGGACAGGGGCATACCGGCAGTTCTTC
d_call: TRBD1
v_call: TRBV12-3/TRBV12-4
clone_size: many
j_call: TRBJ2-1

cdr3_aa: CASSFGQGAGYTF
cdr3_nt: TGTGCCAGCAGTTTTGGACAGGGGGCTGGCTACACCTTC
d_call: TRBD1
v_call: TRBV27
clone_size: many
j_call: TRBJ1-2

cdr3_aa: CASSPQGVRNEQYF
cdr3_nt: TGTGCCAGCTCACCACAGGGGGTGCGGAACGAGCAGTACTTC
d_call: -
v_call: TRBV18
clone_size: many
j_call: TRBJ2-7

cdr3_aa: CASSQQGVNTEAFF
cdr3_nt: TGTGCCAGCAGTCAACAGGGTGTGAACACTGAAGCTTTCTTT
d_call: -
v_call: TRBV28
clone_size: many
j_call: TRBJ1-1

cdr3_aa: CASSWGPGRGRQFRNQPQHF
cdr3_nt: TGTGCCAGCAGTTGGGGCCCGGGGAGGGGGAGACAGTTTCGCAATCAGCCCCAGCATTTT
d_call: -
v_call: TRBV28
clone_size: many
j_call: TRBJ1-5

cdr3_aa: CSVEKRSTTGELFF
cdr3_nt: TGCAGCGTTGAAAAGAGGTCCACCACCGGGGAGCTGTTTTTT
d_call: -
v_call: TRBV29-1
clone_size: -
j_call: TRBJ2-2

cdr3_aa: CASSLDGGTEAFF
cdr3_nt: TGTGCCAGCAGCTTAGACGGGGGGACTGAAGCTTTCTTT
d_call: -
v_call: TRBV7-9
clone_size: many
j_call: TRBJ1-1

cdr3_aa: CASNPGLVNTEAFF
cdr3_nt: TGTGCCAGCAACCCAGGCTTGGTGAACACTGAAGCTTTCTTT
d_call: -
v_call: TRBV28
clone_size: -
j_call: TRBJ1-1

cdr3_aa: CASLPPGQSNTGELFF
cdr3_nt: TGTGCCAGTCTCCCTCCGGGACAGTCGAACACCGGGGAGCTGTTTTTT
d_call: TRBD1
v_call: TRBV19
clone_size: -
j_call: TRBJ2-2

cdr3_aa: CASSEQGAGGTDTQYF
cdr3_nt: TGTGCCAGCAGTGAACAGGGGGCAGGAGGCACAGATACGCAGTATTTT
d_call: TRBD1
v_call: TRBV28
clone_size: many
j_call: TRBJ2-3